This T cell receptor beta chain is drawn from a study of cytomegalovirus exposure and HLA in healthy donors. About the study: According to later analysis, the same platform produced the 130 or so validation and under 700 first-cohort repertoires. Study results and limitations: The authors listed about 170 TCR beta chains as cytomegalovirus-associated. TCR sequences were mostly rare, though some public TCRs occurred in many donors. Cytomegalovirus status, reportedly, was diagnosed with high specificity and sensitivity by the classifier.

On this clone: As yet, its antigen is unknown.

The data were produced by immunoSEQ multiplex PCR, yet TCRdb's version contains in-frame clones alone and is incomplete. Of tens of thousands of clones in the sample, 80% to 95% are singletons; the top ten hold over 3%. CDR1 MGHRA and CDR2 YSYEKL come from the germline V gene. The CDR3 has 15 residues. J was trimmed by 4 bases and V by 0 bases; bases with no gene match: 6. The sample consisted of PBMCs. The clonotype comes from a man in his late teens or twenties in good health and CMV-seronegative. V is TRBV4-1 and J is TRBJ2-7, with 7 bases lining up with TRBD2. The CDR3 region has the DNA TGCGCCAGCAGCCAAGAGGAGGGGACTATGTACGAGCAGTACTTC. Residues: CASSQEEGTMYEQYF.